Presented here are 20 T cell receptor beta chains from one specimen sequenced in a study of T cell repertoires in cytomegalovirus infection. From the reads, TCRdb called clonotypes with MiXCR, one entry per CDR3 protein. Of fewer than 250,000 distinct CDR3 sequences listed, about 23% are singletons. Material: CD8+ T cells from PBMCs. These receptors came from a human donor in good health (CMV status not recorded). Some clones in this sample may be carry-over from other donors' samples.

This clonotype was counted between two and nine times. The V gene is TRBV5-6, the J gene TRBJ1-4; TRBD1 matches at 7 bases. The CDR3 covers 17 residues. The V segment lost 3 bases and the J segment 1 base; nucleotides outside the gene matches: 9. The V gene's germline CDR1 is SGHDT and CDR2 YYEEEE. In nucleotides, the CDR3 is TGTGCCAGCAGCTGGAACGACAGGGATGGAACTAATGAAAAACTGTTTTTT. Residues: CASSWNDRDGTNEKLFF.

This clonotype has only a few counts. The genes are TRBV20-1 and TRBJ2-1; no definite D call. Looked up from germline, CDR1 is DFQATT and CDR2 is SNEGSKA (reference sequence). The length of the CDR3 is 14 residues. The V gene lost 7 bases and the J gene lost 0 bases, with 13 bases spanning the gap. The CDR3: CSGGYGSSYNEQFF. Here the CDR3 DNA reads TGCAGTGGGGGATATGGAAGCTCCTACAATGAGCAGTTCTTC.

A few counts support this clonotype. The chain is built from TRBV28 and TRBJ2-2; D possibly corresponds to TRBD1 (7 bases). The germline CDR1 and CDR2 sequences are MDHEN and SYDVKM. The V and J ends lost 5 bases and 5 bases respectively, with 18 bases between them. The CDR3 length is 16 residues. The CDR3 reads CASSLFQGGKTGELFF. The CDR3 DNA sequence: TGTGCCAGCAGTCTGTTTCAGGGGGGCAAAACCGGGGAGCTGTTTTTT.

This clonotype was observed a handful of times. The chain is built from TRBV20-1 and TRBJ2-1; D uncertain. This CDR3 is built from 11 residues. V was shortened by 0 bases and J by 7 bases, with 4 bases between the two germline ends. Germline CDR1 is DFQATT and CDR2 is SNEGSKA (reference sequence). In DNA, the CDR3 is TGCAGTGCTAGAGATCTAAATGAGCAGTTCTTC. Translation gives CSARDLNEQFF.

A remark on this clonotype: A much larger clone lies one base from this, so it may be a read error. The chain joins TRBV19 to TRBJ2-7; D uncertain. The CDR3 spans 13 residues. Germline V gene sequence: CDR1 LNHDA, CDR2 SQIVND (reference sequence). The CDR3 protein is CVSSIGDSYEQYF. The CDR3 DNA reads TGTGTCAGTAGTATCGGTGACTCCTACGAGCAGTACTTC.

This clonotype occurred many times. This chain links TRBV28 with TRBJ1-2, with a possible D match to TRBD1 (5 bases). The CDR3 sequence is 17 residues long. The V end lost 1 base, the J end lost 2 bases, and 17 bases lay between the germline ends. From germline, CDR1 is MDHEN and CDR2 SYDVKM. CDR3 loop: CASSLFLDRTPNYGYTF. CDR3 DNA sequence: TGTGCCAGCAGTTTATTTCTTGACAGAACGCCGAACTATGGCTACACCTTC.

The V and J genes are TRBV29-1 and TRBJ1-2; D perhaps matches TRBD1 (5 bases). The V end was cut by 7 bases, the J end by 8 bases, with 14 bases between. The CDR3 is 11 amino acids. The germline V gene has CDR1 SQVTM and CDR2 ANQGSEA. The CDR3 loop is CSARDLEGYTF. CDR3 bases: TGCAGCGCCCGGGACCTGGAAGGCTACACCTTC.

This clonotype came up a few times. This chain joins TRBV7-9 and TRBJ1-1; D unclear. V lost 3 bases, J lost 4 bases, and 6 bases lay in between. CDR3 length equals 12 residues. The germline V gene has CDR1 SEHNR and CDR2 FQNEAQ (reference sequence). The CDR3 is CASSFGITEAFF. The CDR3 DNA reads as TGTGCCAGCAGCTTCGGGATCACTGAAGCTTTCTTT.

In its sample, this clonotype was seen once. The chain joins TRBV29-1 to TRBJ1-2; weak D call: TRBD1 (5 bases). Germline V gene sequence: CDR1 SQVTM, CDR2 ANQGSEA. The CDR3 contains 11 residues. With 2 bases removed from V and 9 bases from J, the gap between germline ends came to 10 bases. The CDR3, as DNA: TGCAGCGTTGAACAGGGTGGCCGCTACACCTTC. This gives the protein CSVEQGGRYTF.

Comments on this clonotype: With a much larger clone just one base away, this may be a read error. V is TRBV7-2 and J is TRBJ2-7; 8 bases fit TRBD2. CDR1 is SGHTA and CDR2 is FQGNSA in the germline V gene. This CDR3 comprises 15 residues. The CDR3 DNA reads TGTGCCAGCAGCACTCGACTAGCGCGCTCCTACGTGCAGTACTTC. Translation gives CASSTRLARSYVQYF. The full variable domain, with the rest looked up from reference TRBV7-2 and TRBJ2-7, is GAGVSQSPSNKVTEKGKDVELRCDPISGHTALYWYRQSLGQGLEFLIYFQGNSAPDKSGLPSDRFSAERTGGSVSTLTIQRTQQEDSAVYLCASSTRLARSYVQYFGPGTRLTVT.

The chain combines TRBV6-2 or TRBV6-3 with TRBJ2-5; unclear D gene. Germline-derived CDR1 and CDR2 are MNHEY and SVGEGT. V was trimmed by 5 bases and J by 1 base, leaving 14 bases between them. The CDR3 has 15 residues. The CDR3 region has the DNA TGTGCCAGCAGTCCCGGACGCCACCCCCAAGAGACCCAGTACTTC. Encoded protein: CASSPGRHPQETQYF.

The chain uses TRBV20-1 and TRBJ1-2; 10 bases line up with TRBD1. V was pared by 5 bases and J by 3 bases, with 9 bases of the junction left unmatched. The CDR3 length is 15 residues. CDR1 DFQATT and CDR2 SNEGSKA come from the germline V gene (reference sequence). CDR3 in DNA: TGCAGTGCTCTAAACGACAGGGGGCTCGACTATGGCTACACCTTC. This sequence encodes CSALNDRGLDYGYTF.

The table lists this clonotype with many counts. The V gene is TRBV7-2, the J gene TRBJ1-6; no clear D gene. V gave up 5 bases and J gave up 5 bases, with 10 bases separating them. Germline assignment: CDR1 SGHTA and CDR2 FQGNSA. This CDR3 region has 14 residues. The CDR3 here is CASSVLPDNSPLHF. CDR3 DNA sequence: TGTGCCAGCAGCGTCCTTCCGGATAATTCACCCCTCCACTTT. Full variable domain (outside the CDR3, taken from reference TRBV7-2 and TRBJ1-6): GAGVSQSPSNKVTEKGKDVELRCDPISGHTALYWYRQSLGQGLEFLIYFQGNSAPDKSGLPSDRFSAERTGGSVSTLTIQRTQQEDSAVYLCASSVLPDNSPLHFGNGTRLTVT.

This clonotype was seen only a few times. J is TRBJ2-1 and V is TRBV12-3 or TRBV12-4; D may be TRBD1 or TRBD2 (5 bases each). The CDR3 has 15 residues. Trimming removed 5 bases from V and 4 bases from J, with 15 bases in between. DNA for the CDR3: TGTGCCAGCAGTGACCTAGAGGGGAGATACAATGAGCAGTTCTTC. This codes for CASSDLEGRYNEQFF.

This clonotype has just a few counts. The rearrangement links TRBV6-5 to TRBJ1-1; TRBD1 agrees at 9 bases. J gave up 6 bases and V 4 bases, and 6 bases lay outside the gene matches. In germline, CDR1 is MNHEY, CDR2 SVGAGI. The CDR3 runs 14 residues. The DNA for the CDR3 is TGTGCCAGCAGTTTGGACAGGGGTGTTCCTGAAGCTTTCTTT. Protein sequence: CASSLDRGVPEAFF.

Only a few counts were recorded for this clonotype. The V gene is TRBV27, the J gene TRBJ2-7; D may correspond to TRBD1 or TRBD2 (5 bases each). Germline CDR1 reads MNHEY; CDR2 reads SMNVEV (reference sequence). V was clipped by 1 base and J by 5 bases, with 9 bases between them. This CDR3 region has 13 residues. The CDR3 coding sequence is TGTGCCAGCAGTTTATGGGGGAACCACGAGCAGTACTTC. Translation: CASSLWGNHEQYF.

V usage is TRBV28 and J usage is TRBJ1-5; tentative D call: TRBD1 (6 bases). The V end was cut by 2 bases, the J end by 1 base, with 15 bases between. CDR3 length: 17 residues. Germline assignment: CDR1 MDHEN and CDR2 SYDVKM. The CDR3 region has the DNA TGTGCCAGCAGTTTAGGCAGTCACAGGGTAAGCAATCAGCCCCAGCATTTT. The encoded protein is CASSLGSHRVSNQPQHF.

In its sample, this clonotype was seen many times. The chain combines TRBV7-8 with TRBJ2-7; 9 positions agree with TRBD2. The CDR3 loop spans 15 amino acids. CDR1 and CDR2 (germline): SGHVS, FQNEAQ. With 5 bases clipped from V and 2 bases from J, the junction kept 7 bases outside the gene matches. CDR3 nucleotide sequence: TGTGCCAGCAGCCAGACGAGCGGGGGGACCTACGAGCAGTACTTC. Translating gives CASSQTSGGTYEQYF. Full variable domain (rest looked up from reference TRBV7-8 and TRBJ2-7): GAGVSQSPRYKVAKRGQDVALRCDPISGHVSLFWYQQALGQGPEFLTYFQNEAQLDKSGLPSDRFFAERPEGSVSTLKIQRTQQEDSAVYLCASSQTSGGTYEQYFGPGTRLTVT.

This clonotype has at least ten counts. CDR3 DNA: TGCGCCAGCAGCCAAGTTTTGGGGGGGTACAATGAGCAGTTCTTC. This gives the protein CASSQVLGGYNEQFF. The V and J genes are TRBV4-1 and TRBJ2-1, with 7 bases lining up with TRBD2. This CDR3 spans 15 amino acids. CDR1 and CDR2 from the germline V gene are MGHRA and YSYEKL. V was pared by 1 base and J by 4 bases, with 4 bases of the junction left unmatched.

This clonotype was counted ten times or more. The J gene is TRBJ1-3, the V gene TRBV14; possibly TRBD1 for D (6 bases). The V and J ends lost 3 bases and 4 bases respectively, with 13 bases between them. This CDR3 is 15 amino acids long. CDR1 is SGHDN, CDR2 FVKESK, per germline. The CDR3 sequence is CASSQIRDTGNTIYF. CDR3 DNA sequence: TGTGCCAGCAGCCAGATCCGGGACACCGGAAACACCATATATTTT.